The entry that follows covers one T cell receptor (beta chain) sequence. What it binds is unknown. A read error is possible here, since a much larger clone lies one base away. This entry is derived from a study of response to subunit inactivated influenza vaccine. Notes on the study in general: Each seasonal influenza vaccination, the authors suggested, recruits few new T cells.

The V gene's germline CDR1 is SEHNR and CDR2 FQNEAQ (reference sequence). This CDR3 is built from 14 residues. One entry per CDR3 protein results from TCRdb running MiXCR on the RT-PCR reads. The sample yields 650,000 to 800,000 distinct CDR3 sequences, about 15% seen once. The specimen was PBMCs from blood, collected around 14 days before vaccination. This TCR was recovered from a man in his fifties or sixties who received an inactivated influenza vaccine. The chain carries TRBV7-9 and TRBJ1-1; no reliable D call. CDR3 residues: CTSSLMKGGGEAFF. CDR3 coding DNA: TGTACCAGCAGCTTGATGAAGGGAGGAGGTGAAGCTTTCTTT.